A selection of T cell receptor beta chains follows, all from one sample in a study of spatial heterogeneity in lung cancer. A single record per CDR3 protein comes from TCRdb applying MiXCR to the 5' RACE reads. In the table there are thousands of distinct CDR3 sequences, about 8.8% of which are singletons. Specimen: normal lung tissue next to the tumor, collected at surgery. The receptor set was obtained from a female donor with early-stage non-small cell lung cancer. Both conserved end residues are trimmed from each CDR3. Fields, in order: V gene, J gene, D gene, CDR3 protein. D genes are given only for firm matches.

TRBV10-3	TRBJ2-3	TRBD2	ATYTTGTSVTDTQY
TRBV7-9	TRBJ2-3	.	ASSLASPTDTQY
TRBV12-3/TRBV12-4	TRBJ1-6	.	ASSLGGSTNSPLH
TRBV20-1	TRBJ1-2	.	SARSQSYGYT
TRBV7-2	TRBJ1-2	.	ASSSGTYDYGYT
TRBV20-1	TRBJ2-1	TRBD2	SGGRAGRSNEQF
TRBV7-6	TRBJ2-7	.	ASSLASGTVTYEQY
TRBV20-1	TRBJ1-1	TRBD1	SARPPGTGRSEAF
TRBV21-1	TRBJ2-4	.	ASSASSWDRLAKNIQY
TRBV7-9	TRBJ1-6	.	ASSQNAMINSSLH
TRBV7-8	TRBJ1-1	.	ASSLKVTEAF
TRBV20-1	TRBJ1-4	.	SARVSNEKLF
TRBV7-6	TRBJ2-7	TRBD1	ASSLTGYEQY
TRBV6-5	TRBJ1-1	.	ASSAGTSPGTEAF
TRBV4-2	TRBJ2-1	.	ASSQGLGGFFSYNEQF
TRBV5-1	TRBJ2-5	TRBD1	ASKTGSQETQY